Shown below are 10 T cell receptor beta chains from a single sample sequenced in a study of Graves' ophthalmopathy and Graves' hyperthyroidism. The authors amplified TCR beta CDR3 regions from RNA transcripts. RT-PCR was first run with HTBI primers, then multiplex PCR in a second round. A single record per CDR3 protein comes from TCRdb applying MiXCR to the multiplex PCR reads. The sample contains approximately 500,000 distinct CDR3 sequences, under 15% of which appear only once. Sequencing used blood. These receptor sequences come from a woman in her 30s with Graves' ophthalmopathy.

This clonotype came up a few times. For the CDR3, the DNA is TGTGCCTGGAGCTTGGACAGTTTTTACGAGCAGTACTTC. Translating gives CAWSLDSFYEQYF. This chain links TRBV30 with TRBJ2-7, with D possibly TRBD1 on 6 matching bases. The CDR3 covers 13 residues. V lost 3 bases, J lost 4 bases, and 13 bases lay in between. CDR1 GTSNPN and CDR2 SVGIG come from the germline V gene (reference sequence). Full variable domain (outside the CDR3, taken from reference TRBV30 and TRBJ2-7): SQTIHQWPATLVQPVGSPLSLECTVEGTSNPNLYWYRQAAGRGLQLLFYSVGIGQISSEVPQNLSASRPQDRQFILSSKKLLLSDSGFYLCAWSLDSFYEQYFGPGTRLTVT.

This clonotype was observed many times. The rearrangement uses TRBV5-1 and TRBJ2-5; perhaps TRBD1 as D (5 bases). The V gene's germline CDR1 is SGHRS and CDR2 YFSETQ. CDR3 size: 16 residues. Trimming cost V 0 bases and J 5 bases, with 17 bases left between them. For the CDR3, the DNA is TGCGCCAGCAGCTTGGGCTTGCAGGGATGGCGGGAGACCCAGTACTTC. This codes for CASSLGLQGWRETQYF.

The chain joins TRBV4-2 to TRBJ1-1; TRBD1 agrees at 8 bases. CDR3 length: 15 residues. Losses at the gene ends were 4 bases for V and 1 base for J; bases not matched to a gene: 5. Germline lookup yields CDR1 LGHNA and CDR2 YNFKEQ. CDR3 residues: CASSRRTGQNTEAFF. CDR3 nucleotide sequence: TGTGCCAGCAGCCGGAGGACAGGGCAGAACACTGAAGCTTTCTTT.

The rearrangement links TRBV28 to TRBJ2-5; 9 bases agree with TRBD2. The V segment lost 2 bases and the J segment 0 bases; nucleotides outside the gene matches: 7. This CDR3 comprises 17 residues. CDR1 and CDR2 (germline): MDHEN, SYDVKM. The CDR3 region is CASSLTKTSGYQETQYF. CDR3 DNA sequence: TGTGCCAGCAGTTTAACGAAGACTAGCGGTTACCAAGAGACCCAGTACTTC.

This clonotype was seen repeatedly, ten times or more. The chain links TRBV11-3 to TRBJ2-5; maybe TRBD2 (6 bases). Trimming cost V 5 bases and J 2 bases, with 18 bases left between them. The CDR3 consists of 16 residues. Germline CDR1 is SGHNT and CDR2 is YENEEA. The chain's CDR3 is CASSPGTRTLQETQYF. The CDR3 nucleotides are TGTGCCAGCAGCCCAGGGACTCGAACCTTGCAAGAGACCCAGTACTTC.

This clonotype appeared many times. The genes are TRBV6-2 or TRBV6-3 and TRBJ2-3; no firm D call. CDR3 length: 13 amino acids. Germline loops: CDR1 MNHEY, CDR2 SVGEGT. V lost 5 bases to trimming and J lost 8 bases, with 14 bases between them. In nucleotides, the CDR3 is TGTGCCAGCAGTGCGAGCGAGCCGGGTACGCAGTATTTT. Translation gives CASSASEPGTQYF.

This clonotype was counted ten times or more. CDR3 nucleotide sequence: TGTGCCAGCAGAGATGCAGGGAGTAATTCACCCCTCCACTTT. Its translation is CASRDAGSNSPLHF. The chain uses TRBV12-3 or TRBV12-4 and TRBJ1-6, with a possible D match to TRBD1 (5 bases). V lost 6 bases and J 6 bases, leaving 12 bases between the germline ends. CDR3 length: 14 residues.

Ten or more counts support this clonotype. The rearrangement uses TRBV15 and TRBJ2-4; D is uncertain. CDR1 is LNHNV, CDR2 YYDKDF, per germline (reference sequence). The ends were cut back, 1 base at V and 0 bases at J, with 7 bases in the middle. This CDR3 is built from 15 residues. The CDR3 loop is CATSRAALAKNIQYF. The DNA for the CDR3 is TGTGCCACCAGCAGAGCAGCCCTAGCCAAAAACATTCAGTACTTC.

This clonotype was detected many times. The J gene is TRBJ1-1, the V gene TRBV20-1; D possibly corresponds to TRBD1 (5 bases). CDR1 is DFQATT, CDR2 SNEGSKA, per germline (reference sequence). Trimming shortened V by 3 bases and J by 8 bases, and 10 bases separated the two germline ends. The CDR3 has 11 amino acids. In DNA, the CDR3 is TGCAGTGCTAGCGAAACAGGAGAAGCTTTCTTT. This gives the protein CSASETGEAFF.

The sample holds many counts of this clonotype. The chain employs TRBV20-1 and TRBJ1-1, with 7 bases matching TRBD1. The CDR3 contains 15 residues. Germline values: CDR1 DFQATT, CDR2 SNEGSKA (reference sequence). The ends lost 3 bases at V and 1 base at J; junction bases unmatched: 8. The CDR3 nucleotides read TGCAGTGCTAGGGAACCGACAGGGAGGAACACTGAAGCTTTCTTT. Translating it yields CSAREPTGRNTEAFF.